These T cell receptor beta chains were read from a single sample in a study of blood T cell repertoires in COVID-19. Sequencing was performed with immunoSEQ multiplex PCR; in TCRdb, only in-frame clones are kept and a portion is missing. The profile shows 360,000 or so clones, approximately 89% of them singletons. Input material: peripheral blood. Receptors were obtained from a woman aged 55-70 years with COVID-19, enrolled during active disease. The CDR3 runs from the conserved cysteine through the conserved F or W. A D gene is named only where the DNA matches it firmly. Size is omitted from some rows. Given values are once, few, many or a class for expanded clones.

>TRBV6-5|TRBJ1-4|TRBD1|-
TGTGCCAGCAGGACTTGGGGGACAGGGAGTGAAAAACTGTTTTTT
CASRTWGTGSEKLFF
>TRBV9|TRBJ2-1|-|once
TGTGCCAGCAGCGTAGGCGGGAAGCCTATGGATGAGCAGTTCTTC
CASSVGGKPMDEQFF
>TRBV2|TRBJ1-1|-|-
TGTGCCAGCAGACCCGGGACAATTGAAGCTTTCTTT
CASRPGTIEAFF
>TRBV5-4|TRBJ2-5|-|-
TGTGCCAGCAGCTTGGCGGTACAGGGCCAAGAGACCCAGTACTTC
CASSLAVQGQETQYF
>TRBV19|TRBJ2-4|TRBD2|-
TGTGCCAGTAGACTACTAGCGGGTCAGAAAAACATTCAGTACTTC
CASRLLAGQKNIQYF
>TRBV5-5|TRBJ2-7|-|-
TGTGCCAGCAGCTGGGCGGGACGAGCAGGGAGCTCCTACGAGCAGTACTTC
CASSWAGRAGSSYEQYF
>TRBV14|TRBJ1-2|TRBD1|-
TGTGCCAGCAGCCAAACAGGACAGGGGATATTCGAGGGCTACACCTTC
CASSQTGQGIFEGYTF
>TRBV6-1|TRBJ2-5|-|-
TGTGCCAGCAGTGCGTGGATCCTGGGGGCCAAAGAGACCCAGTACTTC
CASSAWILGAKETQYF
>TRBV18|TRBJ1-1|-|-
TGTGCCAGCTCACGGCGTGGTTCTGGGGACTTCAACACTGAAGCTTTCTTT
CASSRRGSGDFNTEAFF
>TRBV2|TRBJ1-2|-|-
TGTGCCAGCAGCGGAGCGGGGGATTTGGGCGGCTACACCTTC
CASSGAGDLGGYTF
>TRBV3-1/TRBV3-2|TRBJ2-2|-|-
TGTGCCAGCAGCCCCAGTGTGGGGGAGCTGTTTTTT
CASSPSVGELFF
>TRBV7-3|TRBJ2-1|TRBD2|-
TGTGCCCGTAGCGGGGGGCCTGTCTATGAGCAGTTCTTC
CARSGGPVYEQFF
>TRBV5-5|TRBJ1-2|-|-
TGTGCCAGCAGCTTAGGGGTCCTCTCACGGGGCTACACCTTC
CASSLGVLSRGYTF
>TRBV9|TRBJ2-2|TRBD1|-
TGTGCCAGCAGCGTAGTAGGACAGGGGTTTTCCGGGGAGCTGTTTTTT
CASSVVGQGFSGELFF
>TRBV4-1|TRBJ2-2|TRBD2|-
TGCGCCAGCAGCCCGAGAGGCGGGGGTGAGACCGGGGAGCTGTTTTTT
CASSPRGGGETGELFF
>TRBV30|TRBJ1-3|-|-
TGTGCCTGGAGGTCCGGGACATTTGGAAACACCATATATTTT
CAWRSGTFGNTIYF